Listed below are T cell receptor beta chains from one sample, sequenced in a study of vaccination and CD4 T cells after COVID-19. In TCRdb, the PCR reads were re-called with MiXCR into one record per CDR3 protein. The sample lists 15,000 to 20,000 distinct CDR3 sequences; about 51% were seen once. No antigen has been identified for these receptors. The material sequenced was CD4+ T cells from blood, cultured in vitro. The receptor source for this set is a human donor who had recovered from COVID-19. Each CDR3 is given with its conserved first and last residue. The D gene is left open where the match is weak. Size is stated for part of the rows, as once, few or many counts, or as a class when the clone is expanded.

>TRBV20-1|TRBJ1-5|-|-|12
TGCAGTGCTAGAAGTAACAATCAGCCCCAGCATTTT
CSARSNNQPQHF
>TRBV20-1|TRBJ1-1|few|-|11
TGCAGTGCTAGAGGGCAGGGTGAAGCTTTCTTT
CSARGQGEAFF
>TRBV20-1|TRBJ2-7|-|-|13
TGCAGTGCTAACGGGAGAAATCAATACGAGCAGTACTTC
CSANGRNQYEQYF
>TRBV6-1|TRBJ2-1|once|TRBD2|15
TGTGCCAGCCGTGGACTAGCGGGGGGTTTCTATGAGCAGTTCTTC
CASRGLAGGFYEQFF
>TRBV5-1|TRBJ2-3|few|TRBD2|15
TGCGCCAGCAGCTTGGAGTCTAGCGGGGGTTATACGCAGTATTTT
CASSLESSGGYTQYF
>TRBV20-1|TRBJ2-1|-|TRBD1|16
TGCAGTGCTAGAGCACCCCGACAGGGGGCATGGAATGAGCAGTTCTTC
CSARAPRQGAWNEQFF
>TRBV10-1|TRBJ1-5|-|-|14
TGCGCCAGCAGTGCGGGGGCTAGCAATCAGCCCCAGCATTTT
CASSAGASNQPQHF
>TRBV27|TRBJ2-3|-|-|14
TGTGCCAGCACCCCGTCGGGTGGCACAGATACGCAGTATTTT
CASTPSGGTDTQYF
>TRBV7-9|TRBJ1-6|few|-|14
TGTGCCAGCAGCTTAGCGCGGGAGGGGTCACCCCTCCACTTT
CASSLAREGSPLHF
>TRBV6-1|TRBJ2-2|-|TRBD2|18
TGTGCCAGCAGTACCAGAGCGGGAGGGCCTAGATCCACCGGGGAGCTGTTTTTT
CASSTRAGGPRSTGELFF
>TRBV6-2/TRBV6-3|TRBJ2-5|-|-|13
TGTGCCAGCAGTCACGACCTGGAAGAGACCCAGTACTTC
CASSHDLEETQYF
>TRBV2|TRBJ2-3|-|-|14
TGTGCCAGCGGACCCACTAGCTCCACAGATACGCAGTATTTT
CASGPTSSTDTQYF
>TRBV5-8|TRBJ2-7|-|TRBD1|16
TGTGCCAGCAGCTTGCTATGGACAGGGCGGGTGAGCGAGCAGTACTTC
CASSLLWTGRVSEQYF
>TRBV7-9|TRBJ2-7|few|-|14
TGTGCCAGCAGCTCGGGACCGACCGCCTACGAGCAGTACTTC
CASSSGPTAYEQYF
>TRBV19|TRBJ1-4|-|-|16
TGTGCCAGTAGTCCAGGGGCCGGGACGTACGGAGAAAAACTGTTTTTT
CASSPGAGTYGEKLFF
>TRBV19|TRBJ1-5|few|TRBD1|15
TGTGCCAGTAGTCTACGACAGGGCGTAGGGCAGCCCCAGCATTTT
CASSLRQGVGQPQHF
>TRBV6-1|TRBJ1-5|few|-|10
TGTGCCAGCAATATTCAGCCCCAGCATTTT
CASNIQPQHF
>TRBV5-4|TRBJ2-3|-|-|15
TGTGCCAGCAGCTTGAAACTCAGTCACACAGATACGCAGTATTTT
CASSLKLSHTDTQYF
>TRBV2|TRBJ2-7|few|-|15
TGTGCCAGCAGTGAAGAGCAGGTGTACTCCTACGAGCAGTACTTC
CASSEEQVYSYEQYF
>TRBV5-1|TRBJ2-2|-|-|13
TGCGCCAGCAGCGATTCTAGGACCGGGGAGCTGTTTTTT
CASSDSRTGELFF
>TRBV27|TRBJ2-3|-|-|16
TGTGCCAGCACCCTCAGGGGGGCCGCTAGCACAGATACGCAGTATTTT
CASTLRGAASTDTQYF
>TRBV6-1|TRBJ1-6|-|-|14
TGTGCCAGCAGATCGGGAGGGCAGAATTCACCCCTCCACTTT
CASRSGGQNSPLHF
>TRBV6-5|TRBJ2-3|few|TRBD2|16
TGTGCCAGCAGTTATGGGACTAGCGGGTCCACAGATACGCAGTATTTT
CASSYGTSGSTDTQYF
>TRBV6-2/TRBV6-3|TRBJ1-6|-|-|17
TGTGCCAGCAGCCTACCACAGGGCAGCTCCTATAATTCACCCCTCCACTTT
CASSLPQGSSYNSPLHF
>TRBV6-1|TRBJ1-1|-|TRBD1|16
TGTGCCAGCAGACGGGGACAAGGGGGCATGAACACTGAAGCTTTCTTT
CASRRGQGGMNTEAFF
>TRBV9|TRBJ2-3|-|-|13
TGTGCCAGCAGCGTAGCGGGGACAGATACGCAGTATTTT
CASSVAGTDTQYF
>TRBV5-4|TRBJ2-7|-|TRBD1|15
TGTGCCAGCAGCTTGGCCGGGACAGGGTCCTACGAGCAGTACTTC
CASSLAGTGSYEQYF
>TRBV7-9|TRBJ2-3|few|TRBD2|16
TGTGCCAGCAGCTTAGCTAGCGGGACCCTCACAGATACGCAGTATTTT
CASSLASGTLTDTQYF
>TRBV2|TRBJ1-5|few|TRBD1|14
TGTGCCAGCAGTTCCGACAGGGTGGTAAAGCCCCAGCATTTT
CASSSDRVVKPQHF
>TRBV7-2|TRBJ2-3|-|-|14
TGTGCCAGCAGCTTGGGGGGCCCACTAGATACGCAGTATTTT
CASSLGGPLDTQYF
>TRBV11-3|TRBJ2-5|-|TRBD1|15
TGTGCCAGCAGCTTAGGCGACAGGGATCAAGAGACCCAGTACTTC
CASSLGDRDQETQYF
>TRBV6-1|TRBJ2-7|few|TRBD2|15
TGTGCCAGCAGAATCGTAGCGGGAGGGCGATACGAGCAGTACTTC
CASRIVAGGRYEQYF
>TRBV5-1|TRBJ1-6|medium-sized|-|17
TGCGCCAGCAGAAACAAGCCACAATTAGGGGTGATATCACCCCTCCACTTT
CASRNKPQLGVISPLHF
>TRBV20-1|TRBJ1-2|few|-|14
TGCAGTGCTAGAGAAGAGCAGTCTCCCTATGGCTACACCTTC
CSAREEQSPYGYTF
>TRBV7-2|TRBJ2-7|few|TRBD2|15
TGTGCCAGCAGCTTAGGAAGCGGGAGCTCCTACGAGCAGTACTTC
CASSLGSGSSYEQYF
>TRBV20-1|TRBJ1-2|few|-|14
TGCAGTGCCCCACGGGGTAACCTTCTCTATGGCTACACCTTC
CSAPRGNLLYGYTF
>TRBV11-2|TRBJ1-6|-|-|12
TGTGCCAGCGGACTGTTAAATTCACCCCTCCACTTT
CASGLLNSPLHF
>TRBV7-2|TRBJ2-7|-|TRBD1|16
TGTGCCAGCAGCCGCCAAGGGACAGTAGCCCCCTACGAGCAGTACTTC
CASSRQGTVAPYEQYF
>TRBV7-8|TRBJ2-7|-|-|12
TGTGCCAGCAGCTTAATGCAGGCCGAGCAGTACTTC
CASSLMQAEQYF
>TRBV10-2|TRBJ2-1|-|-|13
TGCGCCAGCAGACGGGACGCGTACAATGAGCAGTTCTTC
CASRRDAYNEQFF
>TRBV6-1|TRBJ1-4|-|TRBD1|15
TGTGCCAGCAGTGACCGGGACAGCCGTGTTGGAAAACTGTTTTTT
CASSDRDSRVGKLFF
>TRBV20-1|TRBJ2-3|-|-|12
TGCAGTGCTAGAACTAGCACAGATACGCAGTATTTT
CSARTSTDTQYF
>TRBV20-1|TRBJ2-7|-|-|13
TGCAGTGCTGGGGCGTATATCTCCTACGAGCAGTACTTC
CSAGAYISYEQYF
>TRBV20-1|TRBJ1-2|few|-|15
TGCAGTGCTAGAGAACCCTTAGTTCTACTAGGGGGCTACACCTTC
CSAREPLVLLGGYTF
>TRBV6-1|TRBJ1-6|-|-|16
TGTGCCAGCAGTGAACTCGCCTCCGGGACCCGATCACCCCTCCACTTT
CASSELASGTRSPLHF
>TRBV6-5|TRBJ1-2|-|-|17
TGTGCCAGCAGTTACGATTGGGCAGTATCCCGAAACTATGGCTACACCTTC
CASSYDWAVSRNYGYTF
>TRBV14|TRBJ2-1|-|-|16
TGTGCCAGCAGCCAAGATATAGCGCTTTCCTACAATGAGCAGTTCTTC
CASSQDIALSYNEQFF
>TRBV6-2/TRBV6-3|TRBJ2-1|few|TRBD1|16
TGTGCCAGCAGACCCCCCGACAGGGGCTTGGGGAATGAGCAGTTCTTC
CASRPPDRGLGNEQFF
>TRBV2|TRBJ2-1|-|TRBD2|14
TGTGCCAGCAGGTTGATAGCGGGGGCCAATGAGCAGTTCTTC
CASRLIAGANEQFF
>TRBV28|TRBJ2-2|few|TRBD2|15
TGTGCCAGCAGTCCTAGCGGGAGAGGGCCTCGGGAGCTGTTTTTT
CASSPSGRGPRELFF
>TRBV19|TRBJ2-5|-|-|16
TGTGCCAGTAGTACCCTTCTTGGGGGGGCTAAAGAGACCCAGTACTTC
CASSTLLGGAKETQYF
>TRBV20-1|TRBJ2-2|medium-sized|TRBD1|13
TGCAGTGCACGGGACAGAGAGGCCGGGGAGCTGTTTTTT
CSARDREAGELFF